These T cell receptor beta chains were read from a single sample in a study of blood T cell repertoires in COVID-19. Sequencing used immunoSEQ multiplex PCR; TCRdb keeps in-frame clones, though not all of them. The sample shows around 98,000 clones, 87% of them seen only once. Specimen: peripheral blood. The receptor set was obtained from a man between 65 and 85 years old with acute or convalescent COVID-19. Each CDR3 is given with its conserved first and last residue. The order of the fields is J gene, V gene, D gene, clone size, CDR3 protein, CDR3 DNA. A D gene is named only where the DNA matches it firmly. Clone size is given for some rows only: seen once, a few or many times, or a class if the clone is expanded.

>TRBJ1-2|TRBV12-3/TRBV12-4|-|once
CASSLYEHRGYTF
TGTGCCAGCAGTTTATACGAGCACCGGGGCTACACCTTC
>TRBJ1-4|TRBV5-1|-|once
CASSPDGRAEKLFF
TGCGCCAGCAGCCCCGACGGCAGGGCAGAAAAACTGTTTTTT
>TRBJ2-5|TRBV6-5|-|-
CASSRLPGQGTQYF
TGTGCCAGCAGCAGACTCCCGGGCCAGGGGACCCAGTACTTC
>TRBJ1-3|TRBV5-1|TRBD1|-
CASSLTPGQVMDTIYF
TGCGCCAGCAGTTTGACCCCGGGACAGGTGATGGACACCATATATTTT
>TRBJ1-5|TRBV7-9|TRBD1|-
CASSPQGAGNQPQHF
TGTGCCAGCAGCCCACAGGGGGCCGGCAATCAGCCCCAGCATTTT
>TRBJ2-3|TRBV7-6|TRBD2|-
CASSPQRGRGTDTQYF
TGTGCCAGCAGCCCGCAGCGGGGGAGGGGCACAGATACGCAGTATTTT
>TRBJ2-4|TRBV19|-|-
CASIGVGEKNIQYF
TGTGCCAGTATCGGCGTTGGAGAAAAAAACATTCAGTACTTC
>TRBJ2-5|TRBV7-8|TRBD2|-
CASSLETSGGETQYF
TGTGCCAGCAGCTTAGAGACTAGCGGGGGGGAGACCCAGTACTTC
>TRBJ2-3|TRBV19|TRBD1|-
CASSVQGASTDTQYF
TGTGCCAGTAGTGTACAGGGGGCAAGCACAGATACGCAGTATTTT
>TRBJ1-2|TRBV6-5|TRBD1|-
CASSTRQGTNYGYTF
TGTGCCAGCAGTACAAGACAGGGCACTAACTATGGCTACACCTTC
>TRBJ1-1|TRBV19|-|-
CASSIGYRVEF
TGTGCCAGTAGTATAGGATACAGGGTAGAGTTT
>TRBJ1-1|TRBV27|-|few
CASSPDEIGAMNTEAFF
TGTGCCAGCAGTCCCGACGAGATCGGAGCGATGAACACTGAAGCTTTCTTT
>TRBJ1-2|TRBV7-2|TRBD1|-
CASSLRGPQGAYYGYTF
TGTGCCAGCAGCTTAAGGGGCCCACAGGGGGCCTACTATGGCTACACCTTC
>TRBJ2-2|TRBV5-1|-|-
CASRLGGTGELFF
TGCGCCAGCAGATTAGGGGGTACCGGGGAGCTGTTTTTT
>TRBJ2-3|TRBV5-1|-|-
CASSPGLEQYF
TGCGCCAGCAGCCCGGGACTGGAGCAGTATTTT
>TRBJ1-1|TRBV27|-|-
CASSLLRGNTEAFF
TGTGCCAGCAGTTTACTGCGGGGGAACACTGAAGCTTTCTTT
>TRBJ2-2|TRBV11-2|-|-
CASSPLRGGTGELFF
TGTGCCAGCAGCCCGTTGAGGGGGGGAACCGGGGAGCTGTTTTTT
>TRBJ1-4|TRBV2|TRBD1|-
CASRDRAGTVNEKLFF
TGTGCCAGCAGAGACAGGGCCGGGACAGTAAATGAAAAACTGTTTTTT
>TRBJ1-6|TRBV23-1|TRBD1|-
CASSRTQGNRRNSPLHF
TGCGCCAGCAGTCGGACACAGGGGAATCGGCGCAATTCACCCCTCCACTTT
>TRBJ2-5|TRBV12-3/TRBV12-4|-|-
CASSLKAQTQYF
TGTGCCAGCAGTTTAAAAGCGCAAACCCAGTACTTC
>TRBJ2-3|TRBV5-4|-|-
CASSLGFTSRGWGTQYF
TGTGCCAGCAGCTTGGGATTTACTAGCCGGGGGTGGGGTACGCAGTATTTT
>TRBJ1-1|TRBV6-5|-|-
CALPLTGYMNTEAFF
TGTGCCTTACCACTGACAGGATATATGAACACTGAAGCTTTCTTT
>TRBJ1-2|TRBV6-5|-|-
CASSYRTEIRGYTF
TGTGCCAGCAGTTACCGGACTGAGATAAGGGGCTACACCTTC
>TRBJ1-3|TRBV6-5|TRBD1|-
CASSPDRGNGNTIYF
TGTGCCAGCAGCCCCGACAGGGGAAATGGAAACACCATATATTTT
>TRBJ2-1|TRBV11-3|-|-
CASSLGQATPDNEQFF
TGTGCCAGCAGCCTTGGTCAGGCCACCCCCGACAATGAGCAGTTCTTC
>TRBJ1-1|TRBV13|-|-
CASSLERDTEAFF
TGTGCCAGCAGCCTAGAGAGGGACACTGAAGCTTTCTTT
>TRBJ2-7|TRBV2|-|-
CASSRAPYEQYF
TGTGCCAGCAGCAGGGCCCCCTACGAGCAGTACTTC
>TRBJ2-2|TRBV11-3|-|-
CASSSGHVTGELFF
TGTGCCAGCAGCTCGGGACACGTAACCGGGGAGCTGTTTTTT
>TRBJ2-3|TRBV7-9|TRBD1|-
CASSFNRGRVDTQYF
TGTGCCAGCAGCTTTAACAGGGGGCGCGTAGATACGCAGTATTTT
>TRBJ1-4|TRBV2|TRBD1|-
CASRRVQGAEKLFF
TGTGCCAGCAGACGAGTCCAGGGGGCTGAAAAACTGTTTTTT
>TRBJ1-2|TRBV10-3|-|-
CAISGFPDTELFNGYTF
TGTGCCATCAGTGGTTTCCCAGACACCGAACTTTTCAATGGCTACACCTTC
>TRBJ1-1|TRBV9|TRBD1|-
CASSVGVTGGGDTEAFF
TGTGCCAGCAGCGTAGGAGTAACAGGGGGAGGAGACACTGAAGCTTTCTTT
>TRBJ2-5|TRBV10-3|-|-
CAISESLSQETQYF
TGTGCCATCAGTGAGTCTCTGTCCCAAGAGACCCAGTACTTC
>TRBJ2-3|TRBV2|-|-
CASQLPFTDTQYF
TGTGCCAGTCAACTACCGTTCACAGATACGCAGTATTTT
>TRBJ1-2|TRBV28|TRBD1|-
CASSPPGQGHYGYTF
TGTGCCAGCAGTCCCCCGGGACAGGGGCACTATGGCTACACCTTC
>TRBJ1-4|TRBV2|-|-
CASFRDANEKLFF
TGTGCCAGCTTCAGGGATGCTAATGAAAAACTGTTTTTT
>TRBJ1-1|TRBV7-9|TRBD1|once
CASSTSGGLSNTEAFF
TGTGCCAGCAGCACATCAGGGGGCCTTTCGAACACTGAAGCTTTCTTT
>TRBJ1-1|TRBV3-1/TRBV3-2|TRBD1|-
CASSHGQGYTEAFF
TGTGCCAGCAGCCACGGACAGGGATACACTGAAGCTTTCTTT
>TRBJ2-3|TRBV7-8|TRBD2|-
CASSFVGGSTSTDTQYF
TGTGCCAGCAGCTTCGTGGGGGGGTCGACCAGCACAGATACGCAGTATTTT
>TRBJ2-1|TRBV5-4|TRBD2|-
CASSSGTSGGTSGSEQFF
TGTGCCAGCAGCTCGGGGACTAGCGGGGGCACCTCAGGAAGTGAGCAGTTCTTC
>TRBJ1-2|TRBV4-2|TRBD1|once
CASSQDYGQGNYGYTF
TGTGCCAGCAGCCAAGATTACGGACAGGGGAACTATGGCTACACCTTC
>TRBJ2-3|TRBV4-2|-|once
CASSPEGRDGGTDTQYF
TGTGCCAGCAGCCCCGAAGGGCGGGATGGAGGGACAGATACGCAGTATTTT
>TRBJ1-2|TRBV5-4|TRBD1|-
CASSLIGTDNYGYTF
TGTGCCAGCAGCTTGATCGGGACAGATAACTATGGCTACACCTTC
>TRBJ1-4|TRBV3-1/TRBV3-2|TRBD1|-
CASSHGDRGIWEKLFF
TGTGCCAGCAGCCACGGGGACAGGGGCATCTGGGAAAAACTGTTTTTT
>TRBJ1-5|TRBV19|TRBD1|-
CASSSRTGTSNQPQHF
TGTGCCAGTAGTTCGAGGACAGGAACTAGCAATCAGCCCCAGCATTTT
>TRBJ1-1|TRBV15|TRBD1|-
CATSINRGLNTEAFF
TGTGCCACCAGTATCAACAGGGGATTGAACACTGAAGCTTTCTTT
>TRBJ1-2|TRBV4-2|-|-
CASSQEGPRGYTF
TGTGCCAGCAGCCAAGAGGGGCCGAGAGGCTACACCTTC
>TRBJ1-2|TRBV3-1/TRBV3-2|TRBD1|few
CASSRAGGGYGYTF
TGTGCCAGCAGCCGAGCAGGGGGCGGGTATGGCTACACCTTC
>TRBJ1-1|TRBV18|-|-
CASSPAAGLNTEAFF
TGTGCCAGCTCACCCGCGGCAGGGCTGAACACTGAAGCTTTCTTT
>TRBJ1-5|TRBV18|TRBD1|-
CASSGTVVDQPQHF
TGTGCCAGTTCCGGGACAGTCGTCGATCAGCCCCAGCATTTT
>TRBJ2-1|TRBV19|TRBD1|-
CASSIVGTGYSYNEQFF
TGTGCCAGTAGTATAGTCGGGACAGGGTATTCCTACAATGAGCAGTTCTTC
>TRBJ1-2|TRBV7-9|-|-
CASSLILTQWHNYGYTF
TGTGCCAGCAGCTTAATCCTTACCCAATGGCATAACTATGGCTACACCTTC
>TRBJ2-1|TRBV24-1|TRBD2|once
CATQLAGEGNEQFF
TGTGCCACCCAACTAGCGGGGGAAGGAAATGAGCAGTTCTTC
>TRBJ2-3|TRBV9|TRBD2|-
CASSLRDYTDTQYF
TGTGCCAGCAGCCTCCGGGACTACACAGATACGCAGTATTTT